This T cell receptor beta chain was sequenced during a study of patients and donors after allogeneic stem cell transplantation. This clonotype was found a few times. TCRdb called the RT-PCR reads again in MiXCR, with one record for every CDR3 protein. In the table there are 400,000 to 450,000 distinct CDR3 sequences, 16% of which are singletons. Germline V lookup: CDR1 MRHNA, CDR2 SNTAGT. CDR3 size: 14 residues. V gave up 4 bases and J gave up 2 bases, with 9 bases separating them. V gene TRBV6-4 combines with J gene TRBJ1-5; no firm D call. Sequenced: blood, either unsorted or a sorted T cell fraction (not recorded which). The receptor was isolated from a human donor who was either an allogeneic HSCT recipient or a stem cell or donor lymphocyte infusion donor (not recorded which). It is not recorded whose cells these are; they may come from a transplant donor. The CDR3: CASSAEDGNQPQHF. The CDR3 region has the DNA TGTGCCAGCAGTGCCGAGGATGGCAATCAGCCCCAGCATTTT.